The 4 T cell receptor beta chains in this list originate from one sample, sequenced in a study of blood T cell repertoires in COVID-19. The protocol was immunoSEQ multiplex PCR, while the TCRdb copy is restricted to in-frame clones and leaves out a portion. The sample includes about 310,000 clones, roughly 86% of them seen just once. Sequencing was carried out using PBMCs or T cells enriched from blood (not recorded which). All receptors derive from a woman between 18 and 29 years old who had recovered from COVID-19.

This chain links TRBV9 with TRBJ2-2; D not resolved. The CDR3 has 14 residues. Trimming cost V 0 bases and J 1 base, with 4 bases left between them. Germline lookup yields CDR1 SGDLS and CDR2 YYNGEE. The CDR3: CASSVGVNTGELFF. CDR3 in DNA: TGTGCCAGCAGCGTAGGAGTGAACACCGGGGAGCTGTTTTTT.

The V call is TRBV19, the J call TRBJ2-1, with 9 bases that match TRBD1. The CDR3 is made up of 16 amino acids. J gave up 8 bases and V 5 bases, and 13 bases lay outside the gene matches. Germline V CDR1 and CDR2: LNHDA, SQIVND (reference sequence). The DNA for the CDR3 is TGTGCCAGTAGTGCAAAGAACAGGGGGCATAAGGATGAGCAGTTCTTC. Translation gives CASSAKNRGHKDEQFF.

V and J are TRBV4-3 and TRBJ1-2; D is unclear. V was trimmed by 4 bases and J by 6 bases, leaving 18 bases between them. The CDR3 has 15 residues. Per germline, CDR1 LGHNA and CDR2 YSLEER. The CDR3 loop reads CASSRPTSGIDGYTF. DNA of the CDR3: TGCGCCAGCAGCCGACCGACTTCCGGCATAGATGGCTACACCTTC.

The chain uses TRBV28 and TRBJ2-7; TRBD1 matches 10 bases. The J segment lost 7 bases and the V segment lost 5 bases, leaving 8 bases of the junction unmatched. This CDR3 contains 14 residues. Germline V CDR1 and CDR2: MDHEN, SYDVKM. CDR3 DNA sequence: TGTGCCAGCAGTCTGCCCGGGACAGGGGTAGAGCAGTACTTC. Protein sequence: CASSLPGTGVEQYF.